This TCR beta chain is drawn from a study of blood T cell repertoires in COVID-19. In the authors' methods: From reference gene primer amplification, estimates of nucleated cell counts were derived. Sequencing was performed with immunoSEQ multiplex PCR; in TCRdb, only in-frame clones are kept and a portion is missing. From that table come the V and J calls and clone size; the DNA was used to work out D and trimming. The repertoire has 150,000 to 200,000 clones, around 83% of them found once; the top ten carry 0.99%. The CDR3 runs to 15 residues. The V and J ends lost 5 bases and 1 base, in that order; junction bases with no gene match: 4. Germline V gene sequence: CDR1 SGHAT, CDR2 FQNNGV.

The sequence was collected from a man in his late teens or twenties with acute or convalescent COVID-19. Sequenced material: peripheral blood. The chain combines TRBV11-2 with TRBJ2-1, with 8 nucleotides matching TRBD1. CDR3 nucleotide sequence: TGTGCCAGCAGCCACGGACAGGGTTCCTACAATGAGCAGTTCTTC. As protein: CASSHGQGSYNEQFF.